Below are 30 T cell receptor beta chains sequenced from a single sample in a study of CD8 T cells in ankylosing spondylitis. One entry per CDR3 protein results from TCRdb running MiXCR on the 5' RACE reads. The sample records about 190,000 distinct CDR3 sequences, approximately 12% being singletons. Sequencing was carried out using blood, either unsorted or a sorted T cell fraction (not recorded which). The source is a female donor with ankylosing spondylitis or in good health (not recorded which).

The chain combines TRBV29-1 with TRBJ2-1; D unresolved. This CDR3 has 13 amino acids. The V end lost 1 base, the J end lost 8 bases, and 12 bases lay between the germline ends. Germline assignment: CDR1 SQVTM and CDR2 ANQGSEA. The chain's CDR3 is CSVEVPLPYEQFF. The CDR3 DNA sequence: TGCAGCGTTGAAGTTCCCCTGCCTTATGAGCAGTTCTTC.

CDR3 region: CASSLLRLNPGYTF. CDR3 coding DNA: TGTGCCAGCAGTTTGCTTCGACTCAATCCAGGCTACACCTTC. This chain joins TRBV12-3 or TRBV12-4 and TRBJ1-2, with unresolved D. V lost 3 bases, J lost 8 bases, and 16 bases lay in between. The CDR3 sequence is 14 residues long.

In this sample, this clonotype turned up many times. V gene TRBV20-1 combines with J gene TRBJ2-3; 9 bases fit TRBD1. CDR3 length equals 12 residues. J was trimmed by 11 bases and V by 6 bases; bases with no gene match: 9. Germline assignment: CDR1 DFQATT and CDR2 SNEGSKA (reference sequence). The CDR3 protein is CSANRDRDGQYF. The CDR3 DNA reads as TGCAGTGCAAACCGGGACAGGGACGGGCAGTATTTT.

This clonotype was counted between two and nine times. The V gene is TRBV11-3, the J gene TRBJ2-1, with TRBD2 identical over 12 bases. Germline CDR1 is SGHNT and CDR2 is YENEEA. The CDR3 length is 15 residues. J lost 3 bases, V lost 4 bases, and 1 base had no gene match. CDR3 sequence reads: CASSSLAGGYNEQFF. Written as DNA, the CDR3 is TGTGCCAGCAGCTCACTAGCGGGGGGCTACAATGAGCAGTTCTTC.

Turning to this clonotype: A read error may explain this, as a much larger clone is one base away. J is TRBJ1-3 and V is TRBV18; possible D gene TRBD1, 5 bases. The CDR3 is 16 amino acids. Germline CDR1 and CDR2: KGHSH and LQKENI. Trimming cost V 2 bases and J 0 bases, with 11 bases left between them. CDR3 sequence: CASSPARVASGNTIYF. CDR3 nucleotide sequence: TGTGCCAGCTCACCAGCCAGGGTGGCCTCTGGAAACACCATATATTTT.

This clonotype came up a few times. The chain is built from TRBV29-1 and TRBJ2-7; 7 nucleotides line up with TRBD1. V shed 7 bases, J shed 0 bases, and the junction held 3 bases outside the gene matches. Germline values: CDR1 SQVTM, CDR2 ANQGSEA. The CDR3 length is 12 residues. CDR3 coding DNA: TGCAGCGCCGGGGACAGCTCCTACGAGCAGTACTTC. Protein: CSAGDSSYEQYF.

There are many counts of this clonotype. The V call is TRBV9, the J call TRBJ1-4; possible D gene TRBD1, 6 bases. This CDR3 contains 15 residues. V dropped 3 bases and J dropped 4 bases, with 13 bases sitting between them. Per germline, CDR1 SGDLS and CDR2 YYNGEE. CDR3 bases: TGTGCCAGCAGCGGGACCGGGACACTTAATGAAAAACTGTTTTTT. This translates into CASSGTGTLNEKLFF.

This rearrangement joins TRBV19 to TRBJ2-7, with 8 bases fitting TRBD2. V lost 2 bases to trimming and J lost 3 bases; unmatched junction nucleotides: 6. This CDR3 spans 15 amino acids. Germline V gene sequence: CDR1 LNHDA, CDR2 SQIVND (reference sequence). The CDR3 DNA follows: TGTGCCAGTAGTATAACGACTAGCGCCATCTACGAGCAGTACTTC. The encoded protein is CASSITTSAIYEQYF.

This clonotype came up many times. The CDR3: CASSLSQSSSYEQYF. The DNA for the CDR3 is TGTGCCAGCAGTTTATCGCAGTCCAGCTCCTACGAGCAGTACTTC. This chain joins TRBV12-3 or TRBV12-4 and TRBJ2-7, with unresolved D. This CDR3 spans 15 amino acids. V was cut by 2 bases and J by 0 bases, with 11 bases left in between.

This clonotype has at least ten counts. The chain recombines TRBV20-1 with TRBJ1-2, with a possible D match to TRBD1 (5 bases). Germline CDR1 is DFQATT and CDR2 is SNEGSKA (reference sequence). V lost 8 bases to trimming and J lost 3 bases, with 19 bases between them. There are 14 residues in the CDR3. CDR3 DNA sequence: TGCAGTACCCTGAGCAGGGCTAAATACTATGGCTACACCTTC. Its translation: CSTLSRAKYYGYTF.

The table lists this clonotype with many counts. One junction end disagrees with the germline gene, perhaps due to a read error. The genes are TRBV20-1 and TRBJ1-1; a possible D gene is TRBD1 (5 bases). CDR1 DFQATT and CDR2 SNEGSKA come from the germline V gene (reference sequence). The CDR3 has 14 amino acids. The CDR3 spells CSARVQGRETEAFF. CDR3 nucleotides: TGCAGTGCCAGAGTTCAGGGACGGGAAACTGAAGCTTTCTTT.

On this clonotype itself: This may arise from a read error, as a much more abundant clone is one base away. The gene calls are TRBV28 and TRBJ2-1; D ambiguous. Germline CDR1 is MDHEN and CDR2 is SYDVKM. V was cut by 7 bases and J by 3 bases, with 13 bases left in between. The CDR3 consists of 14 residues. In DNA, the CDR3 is TGTGCCAGCACCTTGGGCTCCGACTACAATGAGCAGTTCTTC. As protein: CASTLGSDYNEQFF.

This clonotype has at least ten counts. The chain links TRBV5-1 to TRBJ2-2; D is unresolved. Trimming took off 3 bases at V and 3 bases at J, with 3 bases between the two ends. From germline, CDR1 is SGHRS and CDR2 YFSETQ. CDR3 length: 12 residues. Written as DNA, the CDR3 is TGCGCCAGCAGCTGGGACACCGGGGAGCTGTTTTTT. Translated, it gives CASSWDTGELFF.

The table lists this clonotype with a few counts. CDR3 nucleotides: TGCGCCAGCAGCTTGCCCCAGACTAGCGGGAGCAGGAATGAGCAGTTCTTC. Amino acids: CASSLPQTSGSRNEQFF. The J gene is TRBJ2-1, the V gene TRBV5-1; 12 bases are a match to TRBD2. This CDR3 spans 17 amino acids. V trimming: 1 base; J trimming: 7 bases; junction bases outside the gene matches: 9. From germline, CDR1 is SGHRS and CDR2 YFSETQ.

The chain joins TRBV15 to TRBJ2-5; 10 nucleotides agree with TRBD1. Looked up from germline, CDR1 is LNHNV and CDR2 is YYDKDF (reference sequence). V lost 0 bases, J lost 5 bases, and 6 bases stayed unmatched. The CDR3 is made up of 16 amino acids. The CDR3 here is CATSRDWRQGAETQYF. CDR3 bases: TGTGCCACCAGCAGAGATTGGCGACAGGGGGCCGAGACCCAGTACTTC.

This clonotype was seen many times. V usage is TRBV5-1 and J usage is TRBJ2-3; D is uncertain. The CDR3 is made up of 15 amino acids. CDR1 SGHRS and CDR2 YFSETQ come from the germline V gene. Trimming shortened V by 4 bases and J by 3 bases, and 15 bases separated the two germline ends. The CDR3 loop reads CASSHIRSSTDTQYF. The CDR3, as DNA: TGCGCCAGCAGCCATATACGTTCGAGTACAGATACGCAGTATTTT.

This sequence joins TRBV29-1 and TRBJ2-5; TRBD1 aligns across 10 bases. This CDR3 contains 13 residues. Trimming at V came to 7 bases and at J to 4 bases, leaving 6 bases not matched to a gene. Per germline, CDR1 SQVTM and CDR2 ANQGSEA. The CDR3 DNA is TGCAGCGCCGGGGACAGGGGAGGAGAGACCCAGTACTTC. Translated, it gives CSAGDRGGETQYF.

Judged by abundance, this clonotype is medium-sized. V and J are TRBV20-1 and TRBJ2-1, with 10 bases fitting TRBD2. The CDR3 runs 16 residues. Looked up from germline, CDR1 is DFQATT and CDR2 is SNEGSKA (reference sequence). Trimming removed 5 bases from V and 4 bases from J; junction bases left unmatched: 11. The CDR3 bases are TGCAGTGCTCCCAGGACAGATAGCGGGAGGTACAATGAGCAGTTCTTC. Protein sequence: CSAPRTDSGRYNEQFF.

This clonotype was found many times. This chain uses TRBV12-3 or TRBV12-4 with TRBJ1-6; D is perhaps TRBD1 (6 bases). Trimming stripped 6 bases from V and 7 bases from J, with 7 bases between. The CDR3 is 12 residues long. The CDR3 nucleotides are TGTGCCAGCAGCCAGGGGAATTCACCCCTCCACTTT. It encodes CASSQGNSPLHF.

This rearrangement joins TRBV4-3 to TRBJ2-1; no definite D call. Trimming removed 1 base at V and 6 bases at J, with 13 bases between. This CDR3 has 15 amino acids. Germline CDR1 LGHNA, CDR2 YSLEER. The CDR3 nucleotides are TGCGCCAGCAGCCAAGGGCTTCCCTCGGGCAATGAGCAGTTCTTC. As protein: CASSQGLPSGNEQFF.

The DNA for the CDR3 is TGTGCCAGCAGCTTATTTGGAGGGGATGAGCAGTTCTTC. Translated, it gives CASSLFGGDEQFF. The gene calls are TRBV11-2 and TRBJ2-1, with D perhaps TRBD2 (6 bases). The CDR3 runs to 13 residues. The germline V gene encodes CDR1 SGHAT and CDR2 FQNNGV. V lost 2 bases and J 8 bases, leaving 10 bases between the germline ends.

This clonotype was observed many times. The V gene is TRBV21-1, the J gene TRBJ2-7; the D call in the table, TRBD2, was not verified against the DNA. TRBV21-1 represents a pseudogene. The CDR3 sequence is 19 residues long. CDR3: CASSPLDPQLAESSYEQYF. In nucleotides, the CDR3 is TGTGCCAGCAGCCCTCTCGACCCCCAACTAGCGGAAAGCTCCTACGAGCAGTACTTC.

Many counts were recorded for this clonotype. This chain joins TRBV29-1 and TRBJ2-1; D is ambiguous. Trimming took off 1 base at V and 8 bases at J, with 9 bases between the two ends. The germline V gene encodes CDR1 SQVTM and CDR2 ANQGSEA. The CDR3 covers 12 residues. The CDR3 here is CSVEVPGDEQFF. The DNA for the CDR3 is TGCAGCGTTGAAGTCCCAGGCGATGAGCAGTTCTTC.

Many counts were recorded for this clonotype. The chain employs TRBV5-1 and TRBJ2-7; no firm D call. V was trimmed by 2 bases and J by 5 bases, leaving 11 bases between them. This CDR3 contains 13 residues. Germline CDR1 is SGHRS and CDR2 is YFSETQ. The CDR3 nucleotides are TGCGCCAGCAGCTTTCTCGGAGCCCACGAGCAGTACTTC. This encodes CASSFLGAHEQYF.

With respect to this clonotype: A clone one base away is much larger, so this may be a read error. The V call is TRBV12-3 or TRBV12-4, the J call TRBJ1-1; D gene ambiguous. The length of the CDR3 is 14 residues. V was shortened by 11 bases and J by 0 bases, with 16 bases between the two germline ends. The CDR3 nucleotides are TGTGCCGGCACGTCGGGTGCGGTGAACACTGAAGCTTTCTTT. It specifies CAGTSGAVNTEAFF.

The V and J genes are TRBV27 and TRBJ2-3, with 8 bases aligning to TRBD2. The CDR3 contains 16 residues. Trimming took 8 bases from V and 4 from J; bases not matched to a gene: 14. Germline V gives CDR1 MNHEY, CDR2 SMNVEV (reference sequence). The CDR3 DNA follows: TGTGCCAGCGGCCCCAGACTAGCGCCAAGACCAGATACGCAGTATTTT. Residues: CASGPRLAPRPDTQYF.

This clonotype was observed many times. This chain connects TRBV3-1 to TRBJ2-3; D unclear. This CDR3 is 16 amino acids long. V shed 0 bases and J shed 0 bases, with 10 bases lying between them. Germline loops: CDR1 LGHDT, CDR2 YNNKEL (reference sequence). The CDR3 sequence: CASSQDLAASTDTQYF. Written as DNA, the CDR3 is TGTGCCAGCAGCCAAGACTTGGCAGCTAGCACAGATACGCAGTATTTT.

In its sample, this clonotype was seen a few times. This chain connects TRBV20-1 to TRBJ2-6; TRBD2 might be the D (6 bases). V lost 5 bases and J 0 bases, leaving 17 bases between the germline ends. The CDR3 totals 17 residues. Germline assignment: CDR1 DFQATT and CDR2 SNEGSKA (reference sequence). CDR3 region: CSAWEASSLSGANVLTF. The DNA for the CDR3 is TGCAGTGCTTGGGAGGCTTCCTCTCTCTCTGGGGCCAACGTCCTGACTTTC.

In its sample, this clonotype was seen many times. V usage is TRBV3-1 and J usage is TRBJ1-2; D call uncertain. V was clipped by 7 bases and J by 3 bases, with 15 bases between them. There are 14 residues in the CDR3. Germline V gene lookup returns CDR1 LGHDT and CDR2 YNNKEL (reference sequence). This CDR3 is CASTPTGSYYGYTF. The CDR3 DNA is TGTGCCAGCACCCCGACCGGATCCTACTATGGCTACACCTTC.

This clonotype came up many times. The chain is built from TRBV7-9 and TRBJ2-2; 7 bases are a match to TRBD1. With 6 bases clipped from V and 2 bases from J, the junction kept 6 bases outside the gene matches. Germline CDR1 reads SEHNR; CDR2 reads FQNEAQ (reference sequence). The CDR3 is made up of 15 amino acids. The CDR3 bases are TGTGCCAGCAGGGAGGACAGGAAAAACACCGGGGAGCTGTTTTTT. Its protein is CASREDRKNTGELFF.